This entry lists 26 T cell receptor beta chains sequenced from one sample in a study of T cell responses to AZD1222 COVID-19 vaccine. Only in-frame clones appear in the TCRdb table, and some are missing; sequencing was by immunoSEQ multiplex PCR. Here the sample spans 120,000 to 150,000 clones, around 83% being singletons. The specimen comprised peripheral blood, sampled 28 days after the second AZD1222 dose. The source is an adult who received the AZD1222 COVID-19 vaccine.

This clone was seen just once. V gene TRBV4-2 combines with J gene TRBJ2-7; 14 bases match TRBD2. Unmatched junction bases numbered 11, after V lost 0 bases and J lost 7 bases. Germline V lookup: CDR1 LGHNA, CDR2 YNFKEQ. CDR3 length: 18 amino acids. The CDR3 nucleotides read TGTGCCAGCAGCCAAGATCGGGGGACTAGCGGGGGCCCAGGGGAGCAGTACTTC. Translated: CASSQDRGTSGGPGEQYF.

Ten or more counts support this clone. This rearrangement joins TRBV2 to TRBJ1-1; D is ambiguous. The V and J ends lost 6 bases and 1 base respectively, with 9 bases between them. The CDR3 consists of 13 residues. From germline, CDR1 is SNHLY and CDR2 FYNNEI. The CDR3 spells CASSGQQNTEAFF. CDR3 DNA sequence: TGTGCCAGCAGCGGGCAGCAGAACACTGAAGCTTTCTTT.

The rearrangement links TRBV19 to TRBJ2-7; a possible D gene is TRBD1 (6 bases). Germline values: CDR1 LNHDA, CDR2 SQIVND (reference sequence). Trimming stripped 3 bases from V and 3 bases from J, with 12 bases between. This CDR3 comprises 14 residues. CDR3 amino acids: CASSITGIYYEQYF. The CDR3 DNA reads TGTGCCAGTAGTATCACAGGGATATACTACGAGCAGTACTTC.

The chain couples TRBV5-1 to TRBJ1-1, with 12 bases that match TRBD1. V shed 3 bases, J shed 3 bases, and the junction held 9 bases outside the gene matches. CDR1 is SGHRS and CDR2 is YFSETQ in the germline V gene. This CDR3 region has 17 residues. CDR3 sequence reads: CASSYSGTGGLYTEAFF. The CDR3 DNA is TGCGCCAGCAGCTATTCCGGGACAGGGGGCCTGTACACTGAAGCTTTCTTT.

The V call is TRBV2, the J call TRBJ2-1, with D tentatively TRBD2 (5 bases). Germline V gene data show CDR1 as SNHLY and CDR2 as FYNNEI. Trimming shortened V by 6 bases and J by 12 bases, and 18 bases separated the two germline ends. The CDR3 is made up of 13 amino acids. CDR3 residues: CASSDAGLPRQFF. The DNA for the CDR3 is TGTGCCAGCAGCGATGCTGGACTGCCAAGGCAGTTCTTC.

The chain uses TRBV23-1 and TRBJ2-5; 7 nucleotides agree with TRBD1. TRBV23-1 is annotated as an ORF whose role is uncertain. The CDR3 extends over 14 amino acids. The CDR3 DNA is TGCGCACCCGGGGACAGAGATCTTCAAGAGACCCAGTACTTC. It encodes CAPGDRDLQETQYF.

This chain joins TRBV10-2 and TRBJ2-3, with 10 bases aligning to TRBD1. This CDR3 has 14 amino acids. With 4 bases clipped from V and 4 bases from J, the junction kept 2 bases outside the gene matches. Germline V CDR1 and CDR2: WSHSY, SAAADI. The CDR3 DNA follows: TGCGCCAGCAGTGGGACAGGGGGACCAGATACGCAGTATTTT. It specifies CASSGTGGPDTQYF.

This sequence joins TRBV5-1 and TRBJ2-1; the match to TRBD2 covers 8 bases. This CDR3 contains 15 residues. CDR1 SGHRS and CDR2 YFSETQ come from the germline V gene. Trimming at V came to 0 bases and at J to 7 bases, leaving 6 bases not matched to a gene. CDR3 sequence reads: CASSLEIAGRNEQFF. The CDR3 DNA sequence: TGCGCCAGCAGCTTGGAAATAGCGGGACGGAATGAGCAGTTCTTC.

The V and J genes are TRBV2 and TRBJ2-1; D is possibly TRBD2 (6 bases). Germline CDR1 SNHLY, CDR2 FYNNEI. V lost 5 bases and J 4 bases, leaving 12 bases between the germline ends. CDR3 length: 14 amino acids. The CDR3 nucleotides read TGTGCCAGCAGTTTCGGACTACAATACAATGAGCAGTTCTTC. It specifies CASSFGLQYNEQFF.

In its sample, this clone was seen once. The J gene is TRBJ2-3, the V gene TRBV4-2; 7 nucleotides agree with TRBD2. From germline, CDR1 is LGHNA and CDR2 YNFKEQ. Trimming at V came to 0 bases and at J to 2 bases, leaving 11 bases not matched to a gene. The CDR3 sequence is 18 residues long. CDR3 coding DNA: TGTGCCAGCAGCCAAGAAGGCACGCTGCGGGGGACCACAGATACGCAGTATTTT. As protein: CASSQEGTLRGTTDTQYF.

The chain combines TRBV18 with TRBJ2-3, with TRBD2 matching over 7 bases. The germline gives CDR1 KGHSH, CDR2 LQKENI. Trimming cost V 4 bases and J 3 bases; bases outside gene matches: 4. This CDR3 is built from 14 residues. The CDR3 DNA follows: TGTGCCAGCTCACGCGGGGGTTATACAGATACGCAGTATTTT. This codes for CASSRGGYTDTQYF.

This chain connects TRBV7-2 to TRBJ2-3; D gene uncertain. V was trimmed by 2 bases and J by 7 bases, leaving 7 bases between them. From germline, CDR1 is SGHTA and CDR2 FQGNSA. CDR3 length equals 12 residues. The DNA for the CDR3 is TGTGCCAGCAGCTTACCTCCCTATACGCAGTATTTT. It is translated as CASSLPPYTQYF.

The chain recombines TRBV27 with TRBJ2-7, with D perhaps TRBD1 (6 bases). The V and J ends lost 4 bases and 3 bases respectively, with 10 bases between them. Germline loops: CDR1 MNHEY, CDR2 SMNVEV (reference sequence). This CDR3 has 13 amino acids. The CDR3 region has the DNA TGTGCCAGCAGTTACAGGGCATACTACGAGCAGTACTTC. It translates to CASSYRAYYEQYF.

V gene TRBV5-1 combines with J gene TRBJ2-5; D gene uncertain. V lost 1 base to trimming and J lost 2 bases, with 9 bases between them. The CDR3 runs 14 residues. Germline V lookup: CDR1 SGHRS, CDR2 YFSETQ. CDR3 DNA sequence: TGCGCCAGCAGCTTGTCCCCACAACAAGAGACCCAGTACTTC. Residues: CASSLSPQQETQYF. The full variable domain, with the rest looked up from reference TRBV5-1 and TRBJ2-5, is KAGVTQTPRYLIKTRGQQVTLSCSPISGHRSVSWYQQTPGQGLQFLFEYFSETQRNKGNFPGRFSGRQFSNSRSEMNVSTLELGDSALYLCASSLSPQQETQYFGPGTRLLVL.

The chain uses TRBV7-2 and TRBJ2-1; possibly TRBD2 for D (6 bases). Germline V lookup: CDR1 SGHTA, CDR2 FQGNSA. Trimming shortened V by 7 bases and J by 6 bases, and 16 bases separated the two germline ends. The CDR3 totals 14 residues. CDR3 in amino acids: CASNRGRRGNEQFF. The CDR3 DNA is TGTGCCAGCAACAGAGGGCGGAGGGGCAATGAGCAGTTCTTC.

The chain has TRBV11-2 and TRBJ1-5, with D unclear. This CDR3 region has 14 residues. Per the germline V gene, CDR1 is SGHAT and CDR2 is FQNNGV. V was cut by 5 bases and J by 2 bases, with 10 bases left in between. CDR3 sequence reads: CASSGEGGNQPQHF. The DNA for the CDR3 is TGTGCCAGCAGCGGCGAGGGAGGCAATCAGCCCCAGCATTTT. The whole variable domain, filled in from reference TRBV11-2 and TRBJ1-5, reads EAGVAQSPRYKIIEKRQSVAFWCNPISGHATLYWYQQILGQGPKLLIQFQNNGVVDDSQLPKDRFSAERLKGVDSTLKIQPAKLEDSAVYLCASSGEGGNQPQHFGDGTRLSIL.

This clone appeared a few times. The J gene is TRBJ1-2, the V gene TRBV9; TRBD1 agrees at 7 bases. CDR3 length: 16 amino acids. The junction had 10 bases not matched to a gene; V was cut back by 0 bases and J by 5 bases. Germline lookup yields CDR1 SGDLS and CDR2 YYNGEE. CDR3 in amino acids: CASSVAPGQSYYGYTF. CDR3 nucleotide sequence: TGTGCCAGCAGCGTAGCTCCGGGACAGAGTTATTATGGCTACACCTTC.

This clone was seen a handful of times. V is TRBV3-1 (or the pseudogene TRBV3-2) and J is TRBJ1-2; D is possibly TRBD1 (5 bases). Trimming shortened V by 0 bases and J by 7 bases, and 21 bases separated the two germline ends. Per germline, CDR1 LGHDT and CDR2 YNNKEL (reference sequence). This CDR3 spans 17 amino acids. The CDR3 protein is CASSQEVRVVGKGGYTF. The DNA of the CDR3 is TGTGCCAGCAGCCAAGAAGTCAGGGTCGTTGGAAAGGGTGGCTACACCTTC.

This clone was recorded a few times. The rearrangement links TRBV24-1 to TRBJ2-2, with no clear D. The CDR3 totals 16 residues. Germline values: CDR1 KGHDR, CDR2 SFDVKD. V was shortened by 0 bases and J by 2 bases, with 9 bases between the two germline ends. The CDR3 is CATSDLSSYNTGELFF. The CDR3 nucleotides are TGTGCCACCAGTGATTTGAGCAGCTACAACACCGGGGAGCTGTTTTTT.

The gene calls are TRBV6-5 and TRBJ2-1; D might be TRBD2 (5 bases). This CDR3 is 15 amino acids long. Trimming stripped 4 bases from V and 0 bases from J, with 10 bases between. Germline-derived CDR1 and CDR2 are MNHEY and SVGAGI. The CDR3 sequence: CASSLDWSSYNEQFF. For the CDR3, the DNA is TGTGCCAGCAGTTTGGACTGGAGCTCCTACAATGAGCAGTTCTTC.

V usage is TRBV10-3 and J usage is TRBJ1-2; D might be TRBD1 (5 bases). V was shortened by 4 bases and J by 8 bases, with 14 bases between the two germline ends. Germline V gives CDR1 ENHRY, CDR2 SYGVKD. The CDR3 loop spans 13 amino acids. CDR3 DNA: TGTGCCATCAGTGGTACAGGCTCCGGGGGCTACACCTTC. Encoded protein: CAISGTGSGGYTF.

The chain joins TRBV4-1 to TRBJ1-1; 8 positions agree with TRBD1. The junction had 5 bases not matched to a gene; V was cut back by 4 bases and J by 4 bases. The CDR3 is made up of 14 amino acids. Germline CDR1 is MGHRA and CDR2 is YSYEKL. CDR3 nucleotides: TGCGCCAGCAGCCGGACAGGGACGGGCACTGAAGCTTTCTTT. The encoded protein is CASSRTGTGTEAFF.

The chain recombines TRBV27 with TRBJ1-1, with D perhaps TRBD1 (5 bases). CDR1 and CDR2 (germline): MNHEY, SMNVEV (reference sequence). Deletions cut 5 bases from V and 0 bases from J, with 13 bases between. This CDR3 contains 15 residues. The CDR3 spells CASSPPGLLNTEAFF. Written as DNA, the CDR3 is TGTGCCAGCAGTCCCCCGGGACTGTTGAACACTGAAGCTTTCTTT.

The chain combines TRBV5-1 with TRBJ2-5; possible D gene TRBD1, 6 bases. Germline V lookup: CDR1 SGHRS, CDR2 YFSETQ. This CDR3 region has 15 residues. Between the trimmed V and J ends, which lost 4 bases and 0 bases, there was a span of 13 bases. The CDR3 reads CASSAGAGDQETQYF. The CDR3 region has the DNA TGCGCCAGCAGCGCTGGGGCAGGGGACCAAGAGACCCAGTACTTC.

The chain recombines TRBV28 with TRBJ1-2; maybe TRBD1 (5 bases). There are 14 residues in the CDR3. Looked up from germline, CDR1 is MDHEN and CDR2 is SYDVKM. The germline V and J ends were trimmed by 6 bases and 5 bases, with 16 bases remaining between them. The CDR3 DNA reads as TGTGCCAGCAGCCCCTTGGCAGGGTTATATGGCTACACCTTC. This encodes CASSPLAGLYGYTF.

The CDR3 reads CATSSRSVSNQPQHF. The CDR3 DNA reads as TGTGCCACCAGCAGCAGGAGTGTAAGCAATCAGCCCCAGCATTTT. The chain combines TRBV15 with TRBJ1-5; no reliable D call. V lost 3 bases and J 1 base, leaving 10 bases between the germline ends. The CDR3 has 15 residues. Germline-derived CDR1 and CDR2 are LNHNV and YYDKDF (reference sequence).